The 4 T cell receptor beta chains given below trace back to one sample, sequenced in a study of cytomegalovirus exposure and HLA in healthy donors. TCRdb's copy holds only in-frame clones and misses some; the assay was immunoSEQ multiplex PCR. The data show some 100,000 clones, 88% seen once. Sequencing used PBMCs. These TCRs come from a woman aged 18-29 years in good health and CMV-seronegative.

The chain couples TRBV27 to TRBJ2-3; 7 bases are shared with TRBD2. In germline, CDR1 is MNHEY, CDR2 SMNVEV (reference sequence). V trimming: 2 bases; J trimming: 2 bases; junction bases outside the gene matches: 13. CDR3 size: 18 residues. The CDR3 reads CASSLGVREGRVTDTQYF. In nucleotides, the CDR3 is TGTGCCAGCAGTTTAGGTGTAAGGGAGGGCCGGGTCACAGATACGCAGTATTTT.

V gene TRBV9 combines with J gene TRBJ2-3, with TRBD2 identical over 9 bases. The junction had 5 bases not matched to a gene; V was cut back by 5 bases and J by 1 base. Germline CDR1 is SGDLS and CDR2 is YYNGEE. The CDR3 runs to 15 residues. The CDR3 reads CASSLGLARTDTQYF. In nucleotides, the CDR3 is TGTGCCAGCAGTTTGGGACTAGCTCGCACAGATACGCAGTATTTT.

In nucleotides, the CDR3 is TGCGCCAGCAGCCAAGGGCGGGAGCTGTTTAGAGAGCAGTACTTC. Amino acids: CASSQGRELFREQYF. The chain joins TRBV4-3 to TRBJ2-7; 7 nucleotides agree with TRBD2. The CDR3 is 15 residues long. CDR1 LGHNA and CDR2 YSLEER come from the germline V gene. V lost 1 base, J lost 7 bases, and 10 bases stayed unmatched.

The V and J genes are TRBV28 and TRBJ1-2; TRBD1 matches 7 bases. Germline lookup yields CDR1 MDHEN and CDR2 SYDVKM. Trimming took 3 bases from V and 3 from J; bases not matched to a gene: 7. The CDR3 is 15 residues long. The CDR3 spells CASSLEGTEYYGYTF. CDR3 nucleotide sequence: TGTGCCAGCAGTTTGGAGGGGACAGAATACTATGGCTACACCTTC.